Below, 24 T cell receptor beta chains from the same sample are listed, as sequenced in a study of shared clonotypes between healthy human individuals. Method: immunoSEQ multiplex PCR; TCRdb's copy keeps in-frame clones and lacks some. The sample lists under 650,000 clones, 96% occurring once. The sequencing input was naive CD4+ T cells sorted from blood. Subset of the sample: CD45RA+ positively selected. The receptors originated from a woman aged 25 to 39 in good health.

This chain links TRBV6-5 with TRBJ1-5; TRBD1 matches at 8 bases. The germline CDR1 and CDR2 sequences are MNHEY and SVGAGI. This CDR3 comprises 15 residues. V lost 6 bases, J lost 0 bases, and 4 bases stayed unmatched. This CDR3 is CASRETGASNQPQHF. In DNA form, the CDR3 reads TGTGCCAGCAGGGAGACAGGGGCTAGCAATCAGCCCCAGCATTTT.

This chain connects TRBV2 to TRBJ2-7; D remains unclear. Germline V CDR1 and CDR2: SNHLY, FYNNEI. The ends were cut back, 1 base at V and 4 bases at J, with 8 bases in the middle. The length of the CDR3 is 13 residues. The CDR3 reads CASSEGEVYEQYF. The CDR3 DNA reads TGTGCCAGCAGTGAAGGGGAAGTTTACGAGCAGTACTTC.

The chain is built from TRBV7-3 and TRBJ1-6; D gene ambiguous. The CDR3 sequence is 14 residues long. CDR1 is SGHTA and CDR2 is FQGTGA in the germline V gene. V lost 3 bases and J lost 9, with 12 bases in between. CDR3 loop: CASSFYIYPSPLHF. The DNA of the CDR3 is TGTGCCAGCAGCTTCTATATTTACCCTTCACCCCTCCACTTT.

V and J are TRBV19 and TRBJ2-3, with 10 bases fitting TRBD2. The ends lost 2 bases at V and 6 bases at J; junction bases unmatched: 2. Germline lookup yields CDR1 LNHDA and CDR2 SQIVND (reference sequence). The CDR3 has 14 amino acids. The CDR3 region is CASSISSGSDTQYF. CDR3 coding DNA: TGTGCCAGTAGTATATCTAGCGGGAGTGATACGCAGTATTTT.

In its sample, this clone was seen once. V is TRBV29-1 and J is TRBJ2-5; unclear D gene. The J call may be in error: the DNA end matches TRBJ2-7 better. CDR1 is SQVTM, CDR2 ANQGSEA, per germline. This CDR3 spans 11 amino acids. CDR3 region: CSVNWSYEQYF. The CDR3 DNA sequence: TGCAGCGTTAACTGGAGCTACGAGCAGTACTTC.

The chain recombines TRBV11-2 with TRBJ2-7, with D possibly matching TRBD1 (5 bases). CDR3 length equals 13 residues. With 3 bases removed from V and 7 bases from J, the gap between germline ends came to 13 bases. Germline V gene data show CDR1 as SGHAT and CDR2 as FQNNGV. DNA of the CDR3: TGTGCCAGCAGCTTCCAAGGGGCCGGGGAGCAGTACTTC. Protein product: CASSFQGAGEQYF.

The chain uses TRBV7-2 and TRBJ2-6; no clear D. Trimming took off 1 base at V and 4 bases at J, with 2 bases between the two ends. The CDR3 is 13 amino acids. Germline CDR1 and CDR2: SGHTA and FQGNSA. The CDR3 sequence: CASSLVGANVLTF. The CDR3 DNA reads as TGTGCCAGCAGCTTAGTAGGGGCCAACGTCCTGACTTTC. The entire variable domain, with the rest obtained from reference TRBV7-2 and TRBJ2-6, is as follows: GAGVSQSPSNKVTEKGKDVELRCDPISGHTALYWYRQSLGQGLEFLIYFQGNSAPDKSGLPSDRFSAERTGGSVSTLTIQRTQQEDSAVYLCASSLVGANVLTFGAGSRLTVL.

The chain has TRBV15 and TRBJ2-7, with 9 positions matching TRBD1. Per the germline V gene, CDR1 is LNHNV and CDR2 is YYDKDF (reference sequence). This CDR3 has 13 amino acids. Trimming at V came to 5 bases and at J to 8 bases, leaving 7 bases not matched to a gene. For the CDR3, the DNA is TGTGCCACCAGCTTCGGGACAGGGTTGCAGCAGTACTTC. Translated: CATSFGTGLQQYF.

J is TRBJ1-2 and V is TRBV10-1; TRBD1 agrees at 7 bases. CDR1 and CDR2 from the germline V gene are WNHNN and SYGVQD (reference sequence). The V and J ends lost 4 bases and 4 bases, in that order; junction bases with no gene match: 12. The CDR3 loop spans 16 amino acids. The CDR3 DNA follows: TGCGCCAGCAGTGGCCCGCGTACTCAGGGGGGCTATGGCTACACCTTC. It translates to CASSGPRTQGGYGYTF.

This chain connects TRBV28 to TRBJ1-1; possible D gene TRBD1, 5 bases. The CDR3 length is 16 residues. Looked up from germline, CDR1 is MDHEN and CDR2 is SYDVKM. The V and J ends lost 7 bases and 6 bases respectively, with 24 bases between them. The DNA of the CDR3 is TGTGCCAGCATCAGCATTACGGGGCAGGAGAAGGCTGAAGCTTTCTTT. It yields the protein CASISITGQEKAEAFF.

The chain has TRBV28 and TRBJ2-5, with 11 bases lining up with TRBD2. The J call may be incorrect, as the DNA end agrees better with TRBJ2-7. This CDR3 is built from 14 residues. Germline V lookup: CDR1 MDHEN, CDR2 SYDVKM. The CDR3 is CASSSGLAVFEQYF. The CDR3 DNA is TGTGCCAGCAGTTCGGGACTAGCGGTCTTCGAGCAGTACTTC.

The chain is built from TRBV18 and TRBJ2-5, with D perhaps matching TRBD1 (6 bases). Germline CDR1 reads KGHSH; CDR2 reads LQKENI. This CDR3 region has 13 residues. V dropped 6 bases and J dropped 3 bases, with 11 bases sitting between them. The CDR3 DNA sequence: TGTGCCAGCTCCGGACAGACAAAAGAGACCCAGTACTTC. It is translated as CASSGQTKETQYF.

The CDR3 DNA follows: TGCGCCCCGACCGGCGGGAACGGAACCTACGAGCAGTACTTC. This encodes CAPTGGNGTYEQYF. The V and J genes are TRBV4-1 and TRBJ2-7, with D perhaps TRBD2 (6 bases). There are 14 residues in the CDR3. The germline gives CDR1 MGHRA, CDR2 YSYEKL. V lost 11 bases and J lost 2, with 19 bases in between.

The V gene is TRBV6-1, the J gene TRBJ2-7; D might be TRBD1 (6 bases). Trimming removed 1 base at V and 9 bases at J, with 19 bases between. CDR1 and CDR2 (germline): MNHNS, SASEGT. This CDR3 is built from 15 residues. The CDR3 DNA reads TGTGCCAGCAGTGAAGGTTTGAGGTACCCCAGGGGGCAGTACTTC. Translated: CASSEGLRYPRGQYF.

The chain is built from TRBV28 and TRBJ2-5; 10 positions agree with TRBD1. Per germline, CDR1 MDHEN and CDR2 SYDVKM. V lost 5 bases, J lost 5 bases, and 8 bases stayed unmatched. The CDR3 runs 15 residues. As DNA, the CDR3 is TGTGCCAGCAGTCTGACAGGGGGCGCGGGCGAGACCCAGTACTTC. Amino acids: CASSLTGGAGETQYF.

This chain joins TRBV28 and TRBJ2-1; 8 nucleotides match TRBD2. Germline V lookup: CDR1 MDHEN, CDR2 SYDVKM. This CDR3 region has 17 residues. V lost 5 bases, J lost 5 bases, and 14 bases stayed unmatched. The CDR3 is CASSPLITAGGHNEQFF. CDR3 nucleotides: TGTGCCAGCAGTCCCCTGATCACGGCGGGGGGCCACAATGAGCAGTTCTTC.

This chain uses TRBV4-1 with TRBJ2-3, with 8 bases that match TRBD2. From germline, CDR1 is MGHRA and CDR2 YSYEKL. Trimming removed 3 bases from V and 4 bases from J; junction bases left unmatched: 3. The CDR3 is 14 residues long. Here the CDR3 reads CASSQAGRADTQYF. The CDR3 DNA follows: TGCGCCAGCAGCCAGGCCGGGAGGGCAGATACGCAGTATTTT.

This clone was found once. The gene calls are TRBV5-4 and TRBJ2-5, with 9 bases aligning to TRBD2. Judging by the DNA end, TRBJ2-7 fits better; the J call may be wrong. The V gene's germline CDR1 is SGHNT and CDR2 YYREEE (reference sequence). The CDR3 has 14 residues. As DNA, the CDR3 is TGTGCCAGCAGCACCAGAGCGGGAGGCGACGAGCAGTACTTC. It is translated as CASSTRAGGDEQYF.

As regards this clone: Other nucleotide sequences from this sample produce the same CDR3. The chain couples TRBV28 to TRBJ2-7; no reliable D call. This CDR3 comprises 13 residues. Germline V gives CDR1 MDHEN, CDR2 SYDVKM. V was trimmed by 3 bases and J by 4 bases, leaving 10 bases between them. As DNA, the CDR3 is TGTGCCAGCAGTTTGGGTAGCAGTTACGAGCAGTACTTC. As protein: CASSLGSSYEQYF. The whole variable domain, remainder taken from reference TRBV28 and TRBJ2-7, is DVKVTQSSRYLVKRTGEKVFLECVQDMDHENMFWYRQDPGLGLRLIYFSYDVKMKEKGDIPEGYSVSREKKERFSLILESASTNQTSMYLCASSLGSSYEQYFGPGTRLTVT.

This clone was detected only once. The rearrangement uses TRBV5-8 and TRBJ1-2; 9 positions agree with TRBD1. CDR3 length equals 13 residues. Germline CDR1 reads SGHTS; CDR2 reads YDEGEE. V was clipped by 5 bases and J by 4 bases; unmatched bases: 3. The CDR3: CASRQGAGYGYTF. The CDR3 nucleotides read TGTGCCAGCAGACAGGGGGCTGGCTATGGCTACACCTTC.

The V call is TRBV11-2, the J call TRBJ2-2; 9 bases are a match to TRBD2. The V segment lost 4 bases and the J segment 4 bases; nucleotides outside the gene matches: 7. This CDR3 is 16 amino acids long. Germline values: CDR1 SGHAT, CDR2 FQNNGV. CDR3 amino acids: CASSSVTSGVTGELFF. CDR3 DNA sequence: TGTGCCAGCAGCTCGGTGACTAGCGGAGTCACCGGGGAGCTGTTTTTT.

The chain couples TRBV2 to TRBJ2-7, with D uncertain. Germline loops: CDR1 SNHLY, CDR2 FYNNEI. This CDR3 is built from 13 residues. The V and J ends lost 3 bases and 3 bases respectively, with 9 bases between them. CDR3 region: CASSEGPDYEQYF. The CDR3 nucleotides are TGTGCCAGCAGTGAGGGTCCGGACTACGAGCAGTACTTC.

CDR3 DNA sequence: TGTGCCAGCAGTTACGGGACAGGGGGCGGCACTGAAGCTTTCTTT. Translation: CASSYGTGGGTEAFF. The gene calls are TRBV6-5 and TRBJ1-1; 12 positions match TRBD1. This CDR3 is built from 15 residues. CDR1 MNHEY and CDR2 SVGAGI come from the germline V gene. The ends lost 2 bases at V and 4 bases at J; junction bases unmatched: 2.

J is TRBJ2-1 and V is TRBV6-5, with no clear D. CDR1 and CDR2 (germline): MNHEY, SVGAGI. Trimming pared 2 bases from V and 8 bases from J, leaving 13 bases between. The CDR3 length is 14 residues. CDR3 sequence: CASSYDKDWHEQFF. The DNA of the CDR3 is TGTGCCAGCAGTTACGATAAGGATTGGCATGAGCAGTTCTTC.